This T cell receptor beta chain was sequenced during a study of blood T cell repertoires in COVID-19 (dated by TCRdb to the early 2020s). In the study overall: Samples covering the acute and convalescent phases of COVID-19 were provided by collaborators in the United States, Italy and Spain. The prospective study material was composed of cDNA or gDNA derived from T cells, B-cell-depleted T cells, or PBMCs. The dataset comprised deeply sampled blood TCRbeta repertoires from subjects exposed to, actively infected with, or recovered from COVID-19. A freely available public database, intended as a resource for researchers studying the immune response to SARS-CoV-2, is where the repertoires were released. Samples were obtained from the ongoing ImmuneRACE study (first 160 participants) and from over 1,000 subjects provided by 6 global collaborators. Sample metadata almost always included a de-identified subject ID, COVID-19 status, age in years and sex. Where available, HLA class I and class II types were taken from metadata supplied by the sample provider and were not determined by assay-based typing. General findings and caveats noted by the study authors: How much clinical and demographic metadata was included differed by source and by participant, and the metadata was provided uncurated.

Spanning cysteine to phenylalanine, the CDR3 consists of 15 amino acids. Just the 45-base CDR3 DNA is kept, in frame starting at base 1. Reading the germline V gene gives CDR1 MNHEY and CDR2 SVGAGI. V is cut back by 5 bases and J by 4 bases, with 3 bases in the junction unmatched. In Seattle, one collaborating source enrolled patients while the infection was active and tracked those patients longitudinally over the course of disease. The collaborating institutions used their own protocols to collect whole blood in K2EDTA tubes. For TCRbeta analysis, collaborator samples were shipped as frozen whole blood, as isolated PBMCs, or as DNA extracted from either sample type. Comment on this clone: Its antigen has not been determined. Per-base qualities were not stored, and no clone one base away is much larger. Other DNA sequences from this sample encode an identical CDR3 as well.

TCRbeta CDR3 regions were amplified from genomic DNA using the immunoSEQ Assay, a bias-controlled multiplex PCR. Processing in the source paper ran as follows. Within the assay, amplification of reference gene primers was used to estimate how many nucleated cells each sample contained. To quantify the absolute abundance of each unique TCRbeta CDR3 rearrangement, sequence reads were collapsed and filtered. For each sample, productive Simpson clonality was calculated as the square root of Simpson's diversity index across productive rearrangements. Sourced from immuneACCESS, this table was stored by TCRdb with only in-frame sequences that have V and J called. A share of the clones is absent; for the studies checked, an unresolved V gene accounts for under half, and the remainder has no known explanation. V and J calls and clone size are those listed in that table; D and trimming were worked out from the DNA. For this sample there are roughly 250,000 clones; around 85% appear just once. The ten largest clones take up 12% of the sample.

Source material: peripheral blood. The TCR sequence derives from a woman aged 25 to 45 with COVID-19, enrolled during active disease. The chain was built from TRBV6-5 and TRBJ2-1, and 12 junctional nucleotides match TRBD2. Here is the DNA: TGTGCCAGCAGTCAGCTAGCGGGGGGGTACAATGAGCAGTTCTTC. It specifies CASSQLAGGYNEQFF.